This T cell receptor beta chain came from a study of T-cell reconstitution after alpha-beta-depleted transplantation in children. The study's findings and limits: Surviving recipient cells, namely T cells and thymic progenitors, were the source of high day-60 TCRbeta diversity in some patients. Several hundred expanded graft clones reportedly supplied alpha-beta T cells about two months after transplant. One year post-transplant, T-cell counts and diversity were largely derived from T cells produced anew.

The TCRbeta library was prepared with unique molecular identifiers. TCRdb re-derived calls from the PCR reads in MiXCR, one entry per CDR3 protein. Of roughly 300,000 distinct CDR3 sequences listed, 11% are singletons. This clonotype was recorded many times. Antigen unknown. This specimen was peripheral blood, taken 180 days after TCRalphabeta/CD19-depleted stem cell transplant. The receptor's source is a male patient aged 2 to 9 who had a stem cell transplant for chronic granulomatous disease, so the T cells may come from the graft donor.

The CDR3 DNA is TGTGCCAGCAGCCAGGGACCCGTTAGGACTGAAGCTTTCTTT. Encoded protein: CASSQGPVRTEAFF. The V gene is TRBV14, the J gene TRBJ1-1, with a weak D call TRBD1 (5 bases). Germline V gene data show CDR1 as SGHDN and CDR2 as FVKESK. The V gene lost 3 bases and the J gene lost 5 bases, with 13 bases spanning the gap. The CDR3 contains 14 residues.